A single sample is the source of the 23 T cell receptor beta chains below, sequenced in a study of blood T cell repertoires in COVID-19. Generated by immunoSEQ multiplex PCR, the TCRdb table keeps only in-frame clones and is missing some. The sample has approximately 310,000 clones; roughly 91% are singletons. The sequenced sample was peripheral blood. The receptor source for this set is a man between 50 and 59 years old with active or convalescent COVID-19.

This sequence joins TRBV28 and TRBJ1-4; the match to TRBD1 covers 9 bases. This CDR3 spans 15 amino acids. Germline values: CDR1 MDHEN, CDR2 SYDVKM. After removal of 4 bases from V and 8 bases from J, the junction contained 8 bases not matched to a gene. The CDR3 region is CASSSALGTGEKLFF. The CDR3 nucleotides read TGTGCCAGCAGTTCCGCGTTGGGGACAGGGGAAAAACTGTTTTTT. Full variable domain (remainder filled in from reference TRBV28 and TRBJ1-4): DVKVTQSSRYLVKRTGEKVFLECVQDMDHENMFWYRQDPGLGLRLIYFSYDVKMKEKGDIPEGYSVSREKKERFSLILESASTNQTSMYLCASSSALGTGEKLFFGSGTQLSVL.

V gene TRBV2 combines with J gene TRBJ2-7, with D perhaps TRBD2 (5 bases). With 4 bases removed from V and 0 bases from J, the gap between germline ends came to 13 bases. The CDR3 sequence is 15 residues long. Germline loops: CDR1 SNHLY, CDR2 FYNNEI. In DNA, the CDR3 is TGTGCCAGCAGTGGGGAACGGGGAGACTCCTACGAGCAGTACTTC. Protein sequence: CASSGERGDSYEQYF.

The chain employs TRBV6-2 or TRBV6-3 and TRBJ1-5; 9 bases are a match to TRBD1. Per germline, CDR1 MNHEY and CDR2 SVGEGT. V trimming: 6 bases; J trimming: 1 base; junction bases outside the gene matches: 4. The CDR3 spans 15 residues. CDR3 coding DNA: TGTGCCAGCAGCTCTGGACAGGGGAGCAATCAGCCCCAGCATTTT. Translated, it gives CASSSGQGSNQPQHF.

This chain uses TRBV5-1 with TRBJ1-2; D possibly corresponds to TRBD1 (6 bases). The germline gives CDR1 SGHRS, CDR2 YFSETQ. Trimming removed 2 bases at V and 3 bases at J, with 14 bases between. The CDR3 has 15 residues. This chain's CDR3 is CASSLSPGGHYGYTF. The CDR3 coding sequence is TGCGCCAGCAGCTTAAGTCCCGGGGGGCACTATGGCTACACCTTC.

The CDR3 sequence is CASSLSNIDEQYF. The CDR3 DNA reads TGTGCCAGCAGCTTAAGTAATATCGACGAGCAGTACTTC. The V and J genes are TRBV7-3 and TRBJ2-7; D remains ambiguous. Germline V gives CDR1 SGHTA, CDR2 FQGTGA. This CDR3 has 13 residues. V lost 1 base to trimming and J lost 5 bases, with 9 bases between them.

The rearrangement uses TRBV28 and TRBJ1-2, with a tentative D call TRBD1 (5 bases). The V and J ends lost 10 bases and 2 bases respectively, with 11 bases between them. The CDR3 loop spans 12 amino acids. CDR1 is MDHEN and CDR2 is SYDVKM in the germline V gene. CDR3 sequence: CATTGLNYGYTF. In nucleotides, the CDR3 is TGTGCCACCACAGGTCTCAACTATGGCTACACCTTC.

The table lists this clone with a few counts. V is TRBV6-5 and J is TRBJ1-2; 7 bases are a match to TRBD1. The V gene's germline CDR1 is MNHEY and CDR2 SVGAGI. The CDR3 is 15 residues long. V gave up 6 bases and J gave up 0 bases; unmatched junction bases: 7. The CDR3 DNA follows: TGTGCCAGCAGCCGGACAGGACGCTCTAACTATGGCTACACCTTC. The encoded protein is CASSRTGRSNYGYTF.

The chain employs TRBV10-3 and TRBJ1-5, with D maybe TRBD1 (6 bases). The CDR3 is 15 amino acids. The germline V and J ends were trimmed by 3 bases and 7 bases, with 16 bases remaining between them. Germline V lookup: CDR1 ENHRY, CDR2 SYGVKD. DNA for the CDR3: TGTGCCATCAGTGATCCGGGGGGGGGCAGCCAGCCCCAGCATTTT. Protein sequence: CAISDPGGGSQPQHF.

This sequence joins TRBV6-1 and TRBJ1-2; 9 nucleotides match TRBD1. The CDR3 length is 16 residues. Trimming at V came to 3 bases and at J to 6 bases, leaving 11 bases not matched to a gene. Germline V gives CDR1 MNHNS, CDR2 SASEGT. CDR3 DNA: TGTGCCAGCAGTGATTCCTCGGGACAGGGCTTGGATGGCTACACCTTC. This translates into CASSDSSGQGLDGYTF.

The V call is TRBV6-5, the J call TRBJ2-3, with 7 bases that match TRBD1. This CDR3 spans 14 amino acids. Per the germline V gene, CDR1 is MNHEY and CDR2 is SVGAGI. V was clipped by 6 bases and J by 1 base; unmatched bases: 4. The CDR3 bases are TGTGCCAGCAGACAGGGGTGGGGCACAGATACGCAGTATTTT. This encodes CASRQGWGTDTQYF.

CDR3 sequence reads: CASSFSLAGGNIQYF. CDR3 nucleotides: TGTGCCAGCAGTTTTTCGCTAGCGGGGGGAAACATTCAGTACTTC. The chain links TRBV27 to TRBJ2-4, with 11 bases matching TRBD2. Germline CDR1 MNHEY, CDR2 SMNVEV (reference sequence). The CDR3 has 15 amino acids. Trimming took 3 bases from V and 6 from J; bases not matched to a gene: 4.

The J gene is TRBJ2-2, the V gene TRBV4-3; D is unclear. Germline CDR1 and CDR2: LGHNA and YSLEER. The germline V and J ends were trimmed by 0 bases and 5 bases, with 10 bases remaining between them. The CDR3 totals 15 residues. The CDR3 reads CASSQDPVLTGELFF. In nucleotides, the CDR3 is TGCGCCAGCAGCCAAGATCCCGTCCTAACCGGGGAGCTGTTTTTT.

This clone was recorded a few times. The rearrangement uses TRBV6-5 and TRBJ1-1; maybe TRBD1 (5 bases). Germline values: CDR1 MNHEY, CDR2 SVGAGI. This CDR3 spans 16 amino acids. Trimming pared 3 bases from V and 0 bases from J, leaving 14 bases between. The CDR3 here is CASSYSTVYMNTEAFF. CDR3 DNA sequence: TGTGCCAGCAGTTATTCGACAGTTTACATGAACACTGAAGCTTTCTTT.

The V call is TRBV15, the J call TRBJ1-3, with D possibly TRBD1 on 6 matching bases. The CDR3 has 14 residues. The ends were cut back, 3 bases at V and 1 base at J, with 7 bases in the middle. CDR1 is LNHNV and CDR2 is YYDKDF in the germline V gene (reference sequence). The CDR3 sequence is CATSSTGSGNTIYF. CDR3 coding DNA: TGTGCCACCAGCAGTACAGGGTCTGGAAACACCATATATTTT.

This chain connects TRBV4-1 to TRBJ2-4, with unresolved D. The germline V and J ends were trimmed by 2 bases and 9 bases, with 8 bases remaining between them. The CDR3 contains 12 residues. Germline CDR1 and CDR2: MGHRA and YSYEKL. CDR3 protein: CASSQQGGIQYF. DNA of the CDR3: TGCGCCAGCAGCCAACAAGGCGGCATTCAGTACTTC.

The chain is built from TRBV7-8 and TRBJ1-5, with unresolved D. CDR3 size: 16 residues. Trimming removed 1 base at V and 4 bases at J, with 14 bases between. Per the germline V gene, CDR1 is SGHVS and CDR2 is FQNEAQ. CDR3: CASSLGRVGSNQPQHF. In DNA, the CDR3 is TGTGCCAGCAGCTTAGGTAGGGTCGGGAGTAATCAGCCCCAGCATTTT.

The CDR3 coding sequence is TGTGCCTGGGGACGGGGCAATCAGCCCCAGCATTTT. Translating gives CAWGRGNQPQHF. This sequence joins TRBV30 and TRBJ1-5; D gene ambiguous. Germline CDR1 GTSNPN, CDR2 SVGIG (reference sequence). Deletions cut 5 bases from V and 2 bases from J, with 7 bases between. The CDR3 sequence is 12 residues long. The full variable domain, with the rest looked up from reference TRBV30 and TRBJ1-5, is SQTIHQWPATLVQPVGSPLSLECTVEGTSNPNLYWYRQAAGRGLQLLFYSVGIGQISSEVPQNLSASRPQDRQFILSSKKLLLSDSGFYLCAWGRGNQPQHFGDGTRLSIL.

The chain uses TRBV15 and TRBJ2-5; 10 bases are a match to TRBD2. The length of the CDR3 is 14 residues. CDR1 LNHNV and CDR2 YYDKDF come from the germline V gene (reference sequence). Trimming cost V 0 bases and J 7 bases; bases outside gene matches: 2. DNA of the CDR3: TGTGCCACCAGCAGAGATTCTAGCGGGGGGACCCAGTACTTC. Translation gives CATSRDSSGGTQYF. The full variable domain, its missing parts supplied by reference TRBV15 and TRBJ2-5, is DAMVIQNPRYQVTQFGKPVTLSCSQTLNHNVMYWYQQKSSQAPKLLFHYYDKDFNNEADTPDNFQSRRPNTSFCFLDIRSPGLGDTAMYLCATSRDSSGGTQYFGPGTRLLVL.

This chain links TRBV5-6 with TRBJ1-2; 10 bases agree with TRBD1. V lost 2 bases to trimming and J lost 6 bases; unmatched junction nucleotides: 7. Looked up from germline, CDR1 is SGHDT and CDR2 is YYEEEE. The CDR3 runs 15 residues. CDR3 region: CASSFPTGGADGYTF. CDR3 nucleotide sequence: TGTGCCAGCAGCTTTCCGACAGGGGGCGCAGATGGCTACACCTTC.

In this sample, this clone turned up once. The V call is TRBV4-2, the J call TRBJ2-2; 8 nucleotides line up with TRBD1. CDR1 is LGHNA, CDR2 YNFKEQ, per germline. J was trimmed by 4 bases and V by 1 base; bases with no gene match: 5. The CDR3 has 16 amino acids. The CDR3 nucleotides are TGTGCCAGCAGCCAAGGGACAGGGTACATCACCGGGGAGCTGTTTTTT. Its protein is CASSQGTGYITGELFF.

CDR3 loop: CASSLGIAVPEAFF. The CDR3 nucleotides read TGTGCCAGCAGCTTAGGAATAGCCGTCCCTGAAGCTTTCTTT. J is TRBJ1-1 and V is TRBV11-1; D uncertain. CDR1 SGHAT and CDR2 FQDESV come from the germline V gene (reference sequence). The CDR3 has 14 residues. Trimming pared 1 base from V and 6 bases from J, leaving 12 bases between. The entire variable domain, with the rest obtained from reference TRBV11-1 and TRBJ1-1, is as follows: EAEVAQSPRYKITEKSQAVAFWCDPISGHATLYWYRQILGQGPELLVQFQDESVVDDSQLPKDRFSAERLKGVDSTLKIQPAELGDSAMYLCASSLGIAVPEAFFGQGTRLTVV.

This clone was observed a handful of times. The CDR3: CASSLGTGVGTEAFF. The CDR3 DNA sequence: TGTGCCAGCAGCTTAGGGACAGGGGTGGGCACTGAAGCTTTCTTT. The chain joins TRBV11-2 to TRBJ1-1; 9 bases agree with TRBD1. This CDR3 spans 15 amino acids. CDR1 and CDR2 (germline): SGHAT, FQNNGV. Trimming cost V 1 base and J 4 bases; bases outside gene matches: 4.

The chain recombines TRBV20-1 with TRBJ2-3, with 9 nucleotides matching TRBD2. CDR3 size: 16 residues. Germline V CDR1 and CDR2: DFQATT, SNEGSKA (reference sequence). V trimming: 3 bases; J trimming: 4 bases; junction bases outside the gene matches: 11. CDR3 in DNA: TGCAGTGCTAGTGGGCGGTTGCGGGAGGGCGCAGATACGCAGTATTTT. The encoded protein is CSASGRLREGADTQYF.